The 7 T cell receptor beta chains below were found in one sample sequenced in a study of T cell changes during pregnancy in multiple sclerosis. Assay used: immunoSEQ multiplex PCR; TCRdb lists only in-frame clones, some missing. The top ten hold around 0.78% of the sample, which has over 90,000 clones, around nine tenths seen once. The sample here was peripheral blood, taken in the second trimester of pregnancy. The origin of the receptors is a female donor in good health, enrolled as a control in a pregnancy study.

J is TRBJ1-2 and V is TRBV6-1; 10 bases match TRBD1. Germline CDR1 reads MNHNS; CDR2 reads SASEGT. The CDR3 runs 15 residues. J lost 2 bases, V lost 4 bases, and 4 bases had no gene match. The CDR3 coding sequence is TGTGCCAGCAGTGTGGACAGGGGGTGGAACTATGGCTACACCTTC. This encodes CASSVDRGWNYGYTF.

The V gene is TRBV4-3, the J gene TRBJ2-2; the match to TRBD1 covers 8 bases. With 0 bases clipped from V and 2 bases from J, the junction kept 5 bases outside the gene matches. The germline V gene encodes CDR1 LGHNA and CDR2 YSLEER. The CDR3 is 17 residues long. CDR3 protein: CASSQEPGGFNTGELFF. DNA of the CDR3: TGCGCCAGCAGCCAAGAGCCAGGGGGCTTTAACACCGGGGAGCTGTTTTTT.

This rearrangement joins TRBV19 to TRBJ1-1, with 10 bases aligning to TRBD1. The CDR3 is 15 residues long. With V trimmed by 0 bases and J by 3 bases, 1 base remained unmatched. Germline CDR1 and CDR2: LNHDA and SQIVND (reference sequence). CDR3 loop: CASSIDGQGDTEAFF. CDR3 DNA sequence: TGTGCCAGTAGTATAGATGGACAGGGGGACACTGAAGCTTTCTTT. The variable domain in full, with the rest retrieved from reference TRBV19 and TRBJ1-1, is DGGITQSPKYLFRKEGQNVTLSCEQNLNHDAMYWYRQDPGQGLRLIYYSQIVNDFQKGDIAEGYSVSREKKESFPLTVTSAQKNPTAFYLCASSIDGQGDTEAFFGQGTRLTVV.

The chain links TRBV28 to TRBJ2-1, with D perhaps TRBD1 (5 bases). Germline V gene data show CDR1 as MDHEN and CDR2 as SYDVKM. The length of the CDR3 is 13 residues. V lost 7 bases and J 10 bases, leaving 17 bases between the germline ends. CDR3 nucleotide sequence: TGTGCCAGCACATGGGGCCCAATCGGAGAGCAGTTCTTC. Translating it yields CASTWGPIGEQFF. Using reference TRBV28 and TRBJ2-1 for the parts outside the CDR3, the full variable domain is DVKVTQSSRYLVKRTGEKVFLECVQDMDHENMFWYRQDPGLGLRLIYFSYDVKMKEKGDIPEGYSVSREKKERFSLILESASTNQTSMYLCASTWGPIGEQFFGPGTRLTVL.

The rearrangement uses TRBV6-7 and TRBJ2-2; 8 nucleotides match TRBD1. TRBV6-7 is treated as an ORF (open reading frame) with a function not yet certain. The V gene end was trimmed by 5 bases and the J gene end by 7 bases; junction bases not matched to a gene: 6. This CDR3 has 14 residues. CDR3: CASSTRGQGGELFF. As DNA, the CDR3 is TGTGCCAGCAGTACCCGCGGACAGGGCGGGGAGCTGTTTTTT.

This clone showed up just once. The rearrangement uses TRBV6-5 and TRBJ1-1; a weak D match, TRBD1 (6 bases). The V gene's germline CDR1 is MNHEY and CDR2 SVGAGI. This CDR3 spans 14 amino acids. Trimming took 0 bases from V and 6 from J, leaving 11 bases between them. CDR3 protein: CASSYSGWTAEAFF. In nucleotides, the CDR3 is TGTGCCAGCAGTTACTCTGGGTGGACAGCTGAAGCTTTCTTT.

V is TRBV18 and J is TRBJ1-6, with 7 positions matching TRBD1. CDR3 length equals 14 residues. CDR1 KGHSH and CDR2 LQKENI come from the germline V gene. The J segment lost 8 bases and the V segment lost 5 bases, leaving 6 bases of the junction unmatched. This CDR3 reads CASSKTGEDSPLHF. The CDR3 DNA reads TGTGCCAGCTCAAAAACAGGGGAGGATTCACCCCTCCACTTT.